The rows below give T cell receptor beta chains drawn from one sample of a study of T cells in Graves' hyperthyroidism and ophthalmopathy. In TCRdb, the multiplex PCR reads were re-called with MiXCR into one record per CDR3 protein. The table records 150,000 to 200,000 distinct CDR3 sequences, 17% of them present only once. Sequenced material: blood. The receptors were gathered from a woman aged 45-65 years with Graves' hyperthyroidism. The CDR3 runs from the conserved cysteine through the conserved F or W. D genes are given only for firm matches. Expanded clones are given a class, and other clones once, few, many or no size at all.

d_call,v_call,clone_size,j_call,cdr3_aa,cdr3_nt
NA,TRBV4-1,NA,TRBJ2-3,CASSLVGGFTDTQYF,TGCGCCAGCAGCCTAGTTGGGGGCTTCACAGATACGCAGTATTTT
NA,TRBV7-9,many,TRBJ1-3,CASSTPPGSPSGNTIYF,TGTGCCAGCAGTACCCCGCCGGGGAGCCCGTCAGGAAACACCATATATTTT
NA,TRBV7-9,many,TRBJ2-7,CASSKSYEQYF,TGTGCCAGCAGCAAATCCTACGAGCAGTACTTC
NA,TRBV5-6,few,TRBJ2-1,CASSQIGGGSDEQFF,TGTGCCAGCAGCCAGATAGGGGGTGGTAGCGATGAGCAGTTCTTC
NA,TRBV11-2,many,TRBJ2-7,CASSPAAADFYEQYF,TGTGCCAGCAGCCCCGCCGCAGCAGACTTCTACGAGCAGTACTTC
NA,TRBV19,many,TRBJ1-5,CAGSGHTDQPQHF,TGTGCCGGCAGCGGACACACGGATCAGCCCCAGCATTTT
TRBD1,TRBV3-1,NA,TRBJ1-6,CASSHGGQFDYNSPLHF,TGTGCCAGCAGCCACGGGGGACAGTTTGACTATAATTCACCCCTCCACTTT
TRBD1,TRBV2,many,TRBJ2-7,CASSATGGLSYEQYF,TGTGCCAGCAGTGCAACAGGGGGATTATCCTACGAGCAGTACTTC
TRBD1,TRBV18,few,TRBJ2-1,CASSARTGDYNEQFF,TGTGCCAGCTCAGCACGGACAGGGGACTACAATGAGCAGTTCTTC
NA,TRBV3-1,many,TRBJ1-5,CASSQVQGSQPQHF,TGTGCCAGCAGCCAAGTACAGGGTTCTCAGCCCCAGCATTTT
TRBD1,TRBV7-7,many,TRBJ2-3,CASSRTGSVQYF,TGTGCTAGCAGCCGGACAGGCTCTGTGCAGTATTTT
NA,TRBV25-1,NA,TRBJ1-6,CANSYDRLSSYNSPLHF,TGTGCCAACTCGTACGACCGCCTGAGCTCCTATAATTCACCCCTCCACTTT
TRBD1,TRBV7-3,few,TRBJ1-2,CASSLTGQGAVNGYTF,TGTGCCAGCAGCTTAACCGGACAGGGGGCTGTGAATGGCTACACCTTC
NA,TRBV24-1,few,TRBJ2-2,CATRRESGELFF,TGTGCCACCCGACGGGAGTCCGGGGAGCTGTTTTTT
TRBD1,TRBV20-1,few,TRBJ1-2,CSARGYRGPNYGYTF,TGCAGTGCTAGAGGGTACAGGGGCCCTAACTATGGCTACACCTTC
TRBD2,TRBV20-1,many,TRBJ2-1,CSAREKTSGVGEQFF,TGCAGTGCTAGAGAGAAGACTAGCGGGGTTGGTGAGCAGTTCTTC
NA,TRBV11-3,many,TRBJ2-1,CASSTPGLKEQFF,TGTGCCAGCAGCACGCCGGGCCTAAAGGAGCAGTTCTTC
TRBD1,TRBV20-1,NA,TRBJ1-1,CSAWGTARDSEAFF,TGCAGTGCTTGGGGGACAGCAAGAGATAGTGAAGCTTTCTTT